This TCR beta chain was documented in a study of T cells in localized non-small cell lung cancer. Study results and limitations: The appearance of a median 57 of the top 100 tumor clones was seen in adjacent lung.

V dropped 4 bases and J dropped 4; count of bases not matched to a gene: 8. The CDR3 spans 16 residues. In germline, CDR1 is SGHDT, CDR2 YYEEEE. Notes on this clone: The antigen is unknown.

Sequencing was performed with immunoSEQ multiplex PCR; in TCRdb, only in-frame clones are kept and a portion is missing. This table holds around 130,000 clones, more than 80% found once. The source was peripheral blood, collected before any cancer treatment. This chain joins TRBV5-6 and TRBJ2-6, with 7 bases aligning to TRBD1. The receptor was isolated from a female donor at least 60 years old with stage I lung adenocarcinoma. The CDR3 region is CASSPTGIKGANVLTF. CDR3 nucleotide sequence: TGTGCCAGCAGCCCGACAGGGATTAAAGGGGCCAACGTCCTGACTTTC.